Listed below are T cell receptor beta chains from one sample, sequenced in a study of naive and memory T cell subsets. TCRdb re-called the UMI-ligation and nested PCR reads with MiXCR, one entry per CDR3 protein. The profile shows some 83,000 distinct CDR3 sequences, approximately 9.2% of them singletons. The source material was naive CD8+ T cells from blood. These receptors were obtained from a human donor in good health. Each CDR3 is given with its conserved first and last residue. D genes are given only for firm matches. The size of a clone is reported for some rows only, either as once, few or many, or as a class for expanded clones.

J | D | V | size | CDR3 | DNA
TRBJ1-1 | - | TRBV19 | few | CAGIQGAEAFF | TGTGCCGGGATACAGGGCGCTGAAGCTTTCTTT
TRBJ2-7 | - | TRBV3-1 | - | CASSQNSDKPSYEQYF | TGTGCCAGCAGCCAAAATTCGGACAAGCCATCCTACGAGCAGTACTTC
TRBJ2-1 | TRBD2 | TRBV18 | - | CASSAGTSGTSSYNEQFF | TGTGCCAGCTCAGCAGGGACTAGCGGTACTTCCTCCTACAATGAGCAGTTCTTC
TRBJ2-1 | TRBD2 | TRBV7-8 | few | CASTPDQREYNEQFF | TGTGCCAGCACCCCTGATCAGCGGGAATATAATGAGCAGTTCTTC
TRBJ2-1 | - | TRBV4-1 | - | CASSQDKFGGPSGDEQFF | TGCGCCAGCAGCCAAGATAAATTCGGGGGCCCCTCGGGGGATGAGCAGTTCTTC
TRBJ1-1 | - | TRBV29-1 | - | CSDEGHPLGDTEAFF | TGCAGCGATGAGGGACACCCTTTGGGGGACACTGAAGCTTTCTTT
TRBJ2-7 | TRBD1 | TRBV29-1 | many | CSAGRTGAAEQYF | TGCAGCGCCGGGCGGACAGGGGCTGCCGAGCAGTACTTC
TRBJ1-5 | TRBD1 | TRBV28 | few | CASSAPDRVNQPQHF | TGTGCCAGCAGTGCCCCGGACAGGGTCAATCAGCCCCAGCATTTT
TRBJ2-7 | - | TRBV12-3/TRBV12-4 | - | CASSLALYDYEQYF | TGTGCCAGCAGTTTAGCCCTATATGACTACGAGCAGTACTTC
TRBJ2-2 | TRBD2 | TRBV4-1 | few | CASSARTSFNTGELFF | TGCGCCAGCAGCGCTCGGACTAGCTTCAACACCGGGGAGCTGTTTTTT
TRBJ1-5 | - | TRBV7-9 | many | CASTESLVQPQHF | TGTGCCAGCACCGAATCTTTGGTGCAGCCCCAGCATTTT
TRBJ2-6 | - | TRBV19 | few | CASSATGPYRSGANVLTF | TGTGCCAGTAGTGCAACAGGGCCCTACCGCTCTGGGGCCAACGTCCTGACTTTC
TRBJ2-1 | - | TRBV2 | few | CASGAGLANEQFF | TGTGCCAGCGGGGCTGGGCTAGCCAATGAGCAGTTCTTC